The 13 T cell receptor beta chains given below trace back to one sample, sequenced in a study of shared clonotypes between healthy human individuals. Method: immunoSEQ multiplex PCR; TCRdb's copy keeps in-frame clones and lacks some. Here the sample spans approximately 2.1 million clones, 90% to 95% being singletons. The sequenced sample was naive CD4+ T cells from PBMCs. As to subset: CD45RA+ positively selected. The receptors stem from a man in his late teens or twenties in good health. Some clones in this sample may be carry-over from other donors' samples.

The chain has TRBV7-6 and TRBJ2-7; 10 bases agree with TRBD2. The V and J ends lost 5 bases and 6 bases, in that order; junction bases with no gene match: 7. The germline V gene has CDR1 SGHVS and CDR2 FNYEAQ. The CDR3 covers 14 residues. The chain's CDR3 is CASSRSGRASEQYF. The CDR3 DNA sequence: TGTGCCAGCAGCCGGAGCGGGAGGGCCTCCGAGCAGTACTTC. The full variable domain, completed using reference TRBV7-6 and TRBJ2-7, is GAGVSQSPRYKVTKRGQDVALRCDPISGHVSLYWYRQALGQGPEFLTYFNYEAQQDKSGLPNDRFSAERPEGSISTLTIQRTEQRDSAMYRCASSRSGRASEQYFGPGTRLTVT.

V is TRBV6-5 and J is TRBJ2-1; 8 positions match TRBD2. Looked up from germline, CDR1 is MNHEY and CDR2 is SVGAGI. V shed 2 bases and J 9 bases; nucleotides not matched to a gene: 9. This CDR3 contains 15 residues. The CDR3 is CASSYPAGGFGEQFF. The CDR3 DNA follows: TGTGCCAGCAGTTACCCCGCGGGAGGTTTCGGTGAGCAGTTCTTC.

This clone appeared a few times. The genes are TRBV6-1 and TRBJ2-2; maybe TRBD2 (5 bases). CDR3 length equals 13 residues. Germline V gives CDR1 MNHNS, CDR2 SASEGT. Deletions cut 6 bases from V and 4 bases from J, with 9 bases between. DNA for the CDR3: TGTGCCAGCAGCCTAGCAGGCACCGGGGAGCTGTTTTTT. It specifies CASSLAGTGELFF.

Comment on this clone: One end of the junction fails to match germline, which may point to a read error. The rearrangement uses TRBV18 and TRBJ2-7; D is perhaps TRBD2 (6 bases). Per the germline V gene, CDR1 is KGHSH and CDR2 is LQKENI. This CDR3 has 12 amino acids. The CDR3 reads CASSPAEGGPHF. The CDR3 DNA follows: TGTGCCAGCTCACCAGCGGAGGGCGGGCCCCACTTC.

This CDR3 reads CASSQGVVGHQRLNYGYTF. The DNA for the CDR3 is TGCGCCAGCAGCCAAGGGGTAGTGGGGCACCAGCGACTAAACTATGGCTACACCTTC. The chain couples TRBV4-1 to TRBJ1-2, with a weak D call TRBD1 (5 bases). Germline V gene data show CDR1 as MGHRA and CDR2 as YSYEKL. V shed 1 base and J shed 2 bases, with 23 bases lying between them. This CDR3 contains 19 residues.

This chain connects TRBV28 to TRBJ2-1, with 8 bases matching TRBD1. The J segment lost 2 bases and the V segment lost 6 bases, leaving 3 bases of the junction unmatched. The CDR3 consists of 14 residues. Germline lookup yields CDR1 MDHEN and CDR2 SYDVKM. The CDR3 DNA reads TGTGCCAGCAGCATGGACAGGGCCTACAATGAGCAGTTCTTC. Amino acid sequence: CASSMDRAYNEQFF. Full variable domain (rest looked up from reference TRBV28 and TRBJ2-1): DVKVTQSSRYLVKRTGEKVFLECVQDMDHENMFWYRQDPGLGLRLIYFSYDVKMKEKGDIPEGYSVSREKKERFSLILESASTNQTSMYLCASSMDRAYNEQFFGPGTRLTVL.

The chain couples TRBV27 to TRBJ2-7; D may be TRBD2 (6 bases). The V end was cut by 3 bases, the J end by 6 bases, with 18 bases between. Germline V lookup: CDR1 MNHEY, CDR2 SMNVEV (reference sequence). The CDR3 spans 15 residues. The CDR3 sequence is CASSFRKAGPSEQYF. The CDR3 DNA reads as TGTGCCAGCAGTTTTAGGAAAGCGGGCCCCTCCGAGCAGTACTTC.

J is TRBJ1-5 and V is TRBV27; D call uncertain. Trimming cost V 3 bases and J 2 bases, with 5 bases left between them. The germline gives CDR1 MNHEY, CDR2 SMNVEV (reference sequence). The CDR3 loop spans 13 amino acids. The CDR3, as DNA: TGTGCCAGCAGTTTTTATCGCAATCAGCCCCAGCATTTT. Translated, it gives CASSFYRNQPQHF.

The rearrangement links TRBV6-5 to TRBJ2-1, with a weak D call TRBD2 (6 bases). This CDR3 has 14 residues. The ends were cut back, 6 bases at V and 8 bases at J, with 17 bases in the middle. Germline V gene lookup returns CDR1 MNHEY and CDR2 SVGAGI. The CDR3 here is CASRGLASFDEQFF. The CDR3 nucleotides read TGTGCCAGCAGGGGACTTGCGTCGTTCGATGAGCAGTTCTTC.

This CDR3 is CASSLYRQGRDLAKNIQYF. CDR3 DNA sequence: TGTGCCAGCAGCTTGTACCGCCAGGGGCGAGACCTAGCCAAAAACATTCAGTACTTC. The chain is built from TRBV5-6 and TRBJ2-4; TRBD1 might be the D (6 bases). V lost 1 base, J lost 0 bases, and 20 bases lay in between. The CDR3 is 19 residues long. Germline values: CDR1 SGHDT, CDR2 YYEEEE.

V usage is TRBV7-2 and J usage is TRBJ2-2; unclear D gene. This CDR3 contains 13 residues. V was trimmed by 3 bases and J by 5 bases, leaving 7 bases between them. Germline assignment: CDR1 SGHTA and CDR2 FQGNSA. CDR3 DNA: TGTGCCAGCAGCTTCTATTCTACCGGGGAGCTGTTTTTT. This codes for CASSFYSTGELFF.

The rearrangement joins TRBV30 to TRBJ2-1; D is perhaps TRBD1 (5 bases). In germline, CDR1 is GTSNPN, CDR2 SVGIG (reference sequence). The CDR3 is 14 amino acids. Trimming took 1 base from V and 8 from J, leaving 15 bases between them. The CDR3 coding sequence is TGTGCCTGGAGTGGGTACGTTTGGGGCGATGAGCAGTTCTTC. As protein: CAWSGYVWGDEQFF. The full variable domain, its missing parts supplied by reference TRBV30 and TRBJ2-1, is SQTIHQWPATLVQPVGSPLSLECTVEGTSNPNLYWYRQAAGRGLQLLFYSVGIGQISSEVPQNLSASRPQDRQFILSSKKLLLSDSGFYLCAWSGYVWGDEQFFGPGTRLTVL.

V gene TRBV25-1 combines with J gene TRBJ2-2; 10 nucleotides line up with TRBD2. There are 15 residues in the CDR3. After removal of 6 bases from V and 4 bases from J, the junction contained 5 bases not matched to a gene. The germline gives CDR1 MGHDK, CDR2 SYGVNS. CDR3 bases: TGTGCCAGCAGCGTTAGCGGGAGGTCCACCGGGGAGCTGTTTTTT. Translating gives CASSVSGRSTGELFF.